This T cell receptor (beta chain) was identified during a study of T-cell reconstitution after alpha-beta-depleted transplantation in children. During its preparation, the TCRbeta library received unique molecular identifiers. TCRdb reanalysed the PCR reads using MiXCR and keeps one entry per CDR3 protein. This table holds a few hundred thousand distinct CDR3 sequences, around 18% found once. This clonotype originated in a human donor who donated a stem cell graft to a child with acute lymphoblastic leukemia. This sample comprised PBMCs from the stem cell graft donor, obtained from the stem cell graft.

The CDR3 is CASSLAGGVWQLNTEAFF. For the CDR3, the DNA is TGTGCCAGCAGCTTGGCCGGGGGTGTTTGGCAATTAAACACTGAAGCTTTCTTT. The chain couples TRBV5-5 to TRBJ1-1; weak D call: TRBD1 (5 bases). CDR3 length: 18 amino acids. V was pared by 0 bases and J by 2 bases, with 20 bases between. Germline assignment: CDR1 SGHKS and CDR2 YYEKEE (reference sequence). Full variable domain (missing parts from reference TRBV5-5 and TRBJ1-1): DAGVTQSPTHLIKTRGQQVTLRCSPISGHKSVSWYQQVLGQGPQFIFQYYEKEERGRGNFPDRFSARQFPNYSSELNVNALLLGDSALYLCASSLAGGVWQLNTEAFFGQGTRLTVV.